This T cell receptor beta chain was found in a study of blood T cell repertoires in COVID-19 (dated by TCRdb to the early 2020s). In terms of the full investigation: Samples covering the acute and convalescent phases of COVID-19 were provided by collaborators in the United States, Italy and Spain. The material from the prospective study consisted of cDNA or gDNA derived from T cells, B-cell-depleted T cells, or PBMCs. Deeply sampled blood TCRbeta repertoires from subjects exposed to, actively infected with, or recovered from COVID-19 were included in the dataset. The repertoires were released in a freely available public database intended as a resource for research on the immune response to SARS-CoV-2. Samples were obtained from the ongoing ImmuneRACE study (first 160 participants) and from 1,000 to 1,500 subjects provided by 6 global collaborators. The sample metadata nearly always contained a de-identified subject ID, COVID-19 status, age in years and sex. Where HLA class I and class II types were available, the types were taken from metadata supplied by the sample provider, not from assay-based typing.

What the authors observed across the whole study: The quantity of clinical and demographic metadata differed by source and by participant and was supplied without curation.

TCRbeta CDR3 regions were amplified from genomic DNA by means of the immunoSEQ Assay, a bias-controlled multiplex PCR. For the original study's pipeline: The number of nucleated cells in each sample was estimated by amplification of reference gene primers within the assay. To quantify the absolute abundance of each unique TCRbeta CDR3 rearrangement, sequence reads were collapsed and filtered. For each sample, productive Simpson clonality was calculated as the square root of Simpson's diversity index over productive rearrangements. Held by TCRdb, this immuneACCESS table contains in-frame sequences only and omits some clones. Under half of the omission traces to an unresolved V gene where checked; the cause of the rest is unknown. V and J calls and clone size come straight from that table; D and trimming were deduced from the DNA. The sample includes 110,000 or so clones, with 81% observed a single time. The ten biggest clones cover more than 9% of the sample.

Turning to this clone: Its antigen specificity is not known. Base qualities are not provided; no much larger clone lies one nucleotide away.

V and J are trimmed by 2 bases and 7 bases, and the gene matches miss 11 bases of the junction. The CDR3 contains 16 residues, cysteine and phenylalanine counted. The only DNA kept is the CDR3, 48 bases in frame from the first base. For CDR1 and CDR2, the germline V gene (reference sequence) lists SGHKS and YYEKEE. The collaborating institutions used their own protocols to collect whole blood in K2EDTA tubes. For TCRbeta analysis, collaborators shipped samples as frozen whole blood, isolated PBMCs, or DNA extracted from either of those sample types. The V and J segments used are TRBV5-5 and TRBJ2-7, with 11 bases in between that match TRBD1. Sequences were obtained from peripheral blood. This clonotype was sampled from a human donor in a cohort sampled during active COVID-19. The DNA reads TGTGCCAGCAGCTTTATCTCCGGGACAGGGGGGGTAGAGCAGTACTTC. This translates into CASSFISGTGGVEQYF.